The clone carrying this T cell receptor (beta chain) was detected a few times. The CDR3 is 15 amino acids. Germline V CDR1 and CDR2: MNHEY, SVGAGI. V gave up 0 bases and J gave up 6 bases, with 12 bases separating them. These data originate in a study of blood T cell repertoires in COVID-19. About the study: Material from acute and convalescent COVID-19 was sourced from the United States, Italy and Spain. PBMCs, B-cell-depleted T cells, or T cells provided the cDNA or gDNA that made up the material.

Under the authors' procedure: Amplification from reference gene primers served as the basis for estimated nucleated cell counts. Clones were sequenced by immunoSEQ multiplex PCR, and TCRdb holds only the in-frame ones, with some missing. V, J and clone size were drawn from that table, and D and trimming were deduced from the DNA. The sample lists about 150,000 clones; roughly nine tenths were seen once. This TCR came from a woman aged 40-49 years with acute or convalescent COVID-19. The chain is built from TRBV6-5 and TRBJ1-5; D may be TRBD1 (6 bases). The specimen was peripheral blood. In nucleotides, the CDR3 is TGTGCCAGCAGTTACTCAGGGCAGGGGAGTCAGCCCCAGCATTTT. It yields the protein CASSYSGQGSQPQHF.